The clone carrying this T cell receptor (beta chain) showed up just a few times. Its antigen is not known. These data originate in a study of CD8 T cells in ankylosing spondylitis. The study's findings and limits: Roughly eight highly homologous variants made up a TCR beta motif that seemed to typify ankylosing spondylitis blood. Previous work reported some of these motif variants in the synovial fluid and blood of reactive arthritis. According to the report, clones linked to the disease were significantly enriched in matched synovial fluid samples taken from ankylosing spondylitis patients. As for the disease-linked clones, they showed a CD8+ phenotype and occurred at relatively low frequencies in peripheral blood.

The CDR3 consists of 14 residues. Germline values: CDR1 MNHEY, CDR2 SMNVEV (reference sequence). Trimming pared 6 bases from V and 2 bases from J, leaving 14 bases between. TCRdb used MiXCR to reprocess the 5' RACE reads, holding one entry per CDR3 protein. The sample yields around 130,000 distinct CDR3 sequences, 15% to 20% seen once. This chain joins TRBV27 and TRBJ2-7; D unclear. This receptor was identified in a male donor with ankylosing spondylitis. The source material was blood, either unsorted or a sorted T cell fraction (not recorded which). CDR3 nucleotide sequence: TGTGCCAGCAGCTCAACGTGGAGCCCCTACGAGCAGTACTTC. As protein: CASSSTWSPYEQYF.